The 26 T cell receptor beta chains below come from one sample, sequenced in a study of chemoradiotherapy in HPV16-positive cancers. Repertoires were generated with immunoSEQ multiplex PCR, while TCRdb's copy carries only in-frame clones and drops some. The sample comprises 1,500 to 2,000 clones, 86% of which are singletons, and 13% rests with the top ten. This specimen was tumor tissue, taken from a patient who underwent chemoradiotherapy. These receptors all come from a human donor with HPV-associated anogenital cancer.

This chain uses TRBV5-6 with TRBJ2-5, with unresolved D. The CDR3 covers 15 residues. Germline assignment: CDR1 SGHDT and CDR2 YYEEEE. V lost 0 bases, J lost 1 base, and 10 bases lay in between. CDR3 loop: CASSLGVGLQETQYF. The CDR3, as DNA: TGTGCCAGCAGCTTGGGTGTCGGGCTCCAAGAGACCCAGTACTTC.

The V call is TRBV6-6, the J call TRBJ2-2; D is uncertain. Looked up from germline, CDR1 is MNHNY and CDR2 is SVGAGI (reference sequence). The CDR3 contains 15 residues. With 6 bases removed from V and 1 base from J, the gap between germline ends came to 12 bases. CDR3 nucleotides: TGTGCCAGCAGGTTAAGGTGGGAGAACACCGGGGAGCTGTTTTTT. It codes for CASRLRWENTGELFF.

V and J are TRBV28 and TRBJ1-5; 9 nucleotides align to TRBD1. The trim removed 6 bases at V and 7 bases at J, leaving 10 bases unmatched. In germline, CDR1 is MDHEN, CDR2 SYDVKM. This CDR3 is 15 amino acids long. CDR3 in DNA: TGTGCCAGCAGCAGACAGGGGACAGGGAACCAGCCCCAGCATTTT. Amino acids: CASSRQGTGNQPQHF.

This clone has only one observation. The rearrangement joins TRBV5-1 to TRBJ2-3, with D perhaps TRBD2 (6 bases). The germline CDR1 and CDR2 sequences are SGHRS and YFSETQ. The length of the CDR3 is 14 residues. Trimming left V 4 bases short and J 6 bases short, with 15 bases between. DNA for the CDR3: TGCGCCAGCAGCCTCGGGGGACGGTCGGATACGCAGTATTTT. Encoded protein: CASSLGGRSDTQYF. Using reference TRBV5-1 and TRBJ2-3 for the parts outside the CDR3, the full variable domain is KAGVTQTPRYLIKTRGQQVTLSCSPISGHRSVSWYQQTPGQGLQFLFEYFSETQRNKGNFPGRFSGRQFSNSRSEMNVSTLELGDSALYLCASSLGGRSDTQYFGPGTRLTVL.

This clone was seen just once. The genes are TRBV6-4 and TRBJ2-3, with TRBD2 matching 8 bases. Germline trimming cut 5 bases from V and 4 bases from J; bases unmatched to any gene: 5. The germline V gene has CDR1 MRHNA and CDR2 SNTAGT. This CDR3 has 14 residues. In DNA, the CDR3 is TGTGCCAGCAGTTCAAGCGGGGGAGCAGATACGCAGTATTTT. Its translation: CASSSSGGADTQYF.

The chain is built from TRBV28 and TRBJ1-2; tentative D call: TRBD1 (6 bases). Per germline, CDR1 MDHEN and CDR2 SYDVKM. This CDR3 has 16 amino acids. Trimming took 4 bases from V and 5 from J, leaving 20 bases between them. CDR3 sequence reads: CASSYRGASVWYGYTF. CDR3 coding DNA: TGTGCCAGCAGTTACCGGGGGGCGTCTGTTTGGTATGGCTACACCTTC.

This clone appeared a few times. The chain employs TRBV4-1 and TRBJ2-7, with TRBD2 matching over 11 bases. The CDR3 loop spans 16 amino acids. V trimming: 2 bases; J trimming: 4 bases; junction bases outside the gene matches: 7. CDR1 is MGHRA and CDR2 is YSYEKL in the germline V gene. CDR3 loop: CASSQSQLAGAYEQYF. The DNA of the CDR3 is TGCGCCAGCAGCCAAAGTCAACTAGCGGGGGCTTACGAGCAGTACTTC.

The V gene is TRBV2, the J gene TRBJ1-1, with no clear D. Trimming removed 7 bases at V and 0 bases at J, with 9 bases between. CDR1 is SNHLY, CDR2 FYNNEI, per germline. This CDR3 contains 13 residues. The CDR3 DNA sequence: TGTGCCAGCAATCGGGATATGAACACTGAAGCTTTCTTT. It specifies CASNRDMNTEAFF.

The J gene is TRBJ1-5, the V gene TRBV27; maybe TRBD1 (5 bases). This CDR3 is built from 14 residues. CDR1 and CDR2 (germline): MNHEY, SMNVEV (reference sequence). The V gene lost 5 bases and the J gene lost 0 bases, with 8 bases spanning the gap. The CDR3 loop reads CASSRGPSNQPQHF. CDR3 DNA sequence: TGTGCCAGCAGTCGGGGACCTAGCAATCAGCCCCAGCATTTT.

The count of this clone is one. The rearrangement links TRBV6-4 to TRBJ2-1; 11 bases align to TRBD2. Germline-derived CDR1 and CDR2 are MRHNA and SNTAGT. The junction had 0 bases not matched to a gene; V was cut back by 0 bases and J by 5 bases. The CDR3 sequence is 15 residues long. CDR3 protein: CASSDSTSGNNEQFF. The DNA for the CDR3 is TGTGCCAGCAGTGACTCGACTAGCGGGAACAATGAGCAGTTCTTC.

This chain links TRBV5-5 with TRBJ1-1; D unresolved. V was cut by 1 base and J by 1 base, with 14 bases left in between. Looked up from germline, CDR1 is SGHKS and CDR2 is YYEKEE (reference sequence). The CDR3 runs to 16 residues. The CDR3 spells CASSLYGAPGNTEAFF. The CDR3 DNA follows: TGTGCCAGCAGCTTGTACGGCGCCCCAGGGAACACTGAAGCTTTCTTT.

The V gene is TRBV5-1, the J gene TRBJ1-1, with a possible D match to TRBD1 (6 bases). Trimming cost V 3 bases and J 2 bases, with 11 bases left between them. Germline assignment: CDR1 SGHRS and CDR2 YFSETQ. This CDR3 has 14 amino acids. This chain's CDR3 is CASSYGTPNTEAFF. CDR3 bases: TGCGCCAGCAGCTACGGGACACCTAACACTGAAGCTTTCTTT.

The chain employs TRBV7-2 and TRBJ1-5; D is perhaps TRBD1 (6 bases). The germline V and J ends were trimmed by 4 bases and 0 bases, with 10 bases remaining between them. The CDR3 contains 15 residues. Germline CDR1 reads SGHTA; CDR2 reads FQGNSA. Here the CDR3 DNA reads TGTGCCAGCAGCTATAGGGGGTATAGCAATCAGCCCCAGCATTTT. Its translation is CASSYRGYSNQPQHF.

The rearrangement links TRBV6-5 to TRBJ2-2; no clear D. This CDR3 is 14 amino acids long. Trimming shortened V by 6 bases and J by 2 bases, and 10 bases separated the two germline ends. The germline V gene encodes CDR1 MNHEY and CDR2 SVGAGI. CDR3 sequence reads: CASRFDRNTGELFF. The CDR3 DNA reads TGTGCCAGCAGATTCGACCGAAACACCGGGGAGCTGTTTTTT.

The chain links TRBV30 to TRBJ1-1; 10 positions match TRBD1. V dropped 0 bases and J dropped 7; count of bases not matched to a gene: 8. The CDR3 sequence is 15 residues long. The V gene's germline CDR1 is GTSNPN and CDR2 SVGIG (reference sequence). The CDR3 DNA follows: TGTGCCTGGAGTGTGCGGGGACAGGGGTCCCTTGAAGCTTTCTTT. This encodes CAWSVRGQGSLEAFF.

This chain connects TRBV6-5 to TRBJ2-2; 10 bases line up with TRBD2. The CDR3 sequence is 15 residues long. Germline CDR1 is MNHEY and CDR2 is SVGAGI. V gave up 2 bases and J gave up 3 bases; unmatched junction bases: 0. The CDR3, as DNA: TGTGCCAGCAGTTACGGGACTAGCGACACCGGGGAGCTGTTTTTT. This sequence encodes CASSYGTSDTGELFF.

The CDR3 DNA follows: TGTGCCAGCAGCCACGGAACTAGCGGGAGCCCCACCGGGGAGCTGTTTTTT. Protein sequence: CASSHGTSGSPTGELFF. The chain couples TRBV4-2 to TRBJ2-2, with 11 bases that match TRBD2. The length of the CDR3 is 17 residues. V shed 3 bases and J 4 bases; nucleotides not matched to a gene: 7. Germline assignment: CDR1 LGHNA and CDR2 YNFKEQ.

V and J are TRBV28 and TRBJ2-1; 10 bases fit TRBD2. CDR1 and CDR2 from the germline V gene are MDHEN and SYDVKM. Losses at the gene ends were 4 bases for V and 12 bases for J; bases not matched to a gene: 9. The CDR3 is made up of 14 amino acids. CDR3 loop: CASSSQREGGRQFF. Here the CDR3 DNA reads TGTGCCAGCAGTTCCCAGCGGGAGGGTGGTCGGCAGTTCTTC. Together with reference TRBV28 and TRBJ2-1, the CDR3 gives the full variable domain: DVKVTQSSRYLVKRTGEKVFLECVQDMDHENMFWYRQDPGLGLRLIYFSYDVKMKEKGDIPEGYSVSREKKERFSLILESASTNQTSMYLCASSSQREGGRQFFGPGTRLTVL.

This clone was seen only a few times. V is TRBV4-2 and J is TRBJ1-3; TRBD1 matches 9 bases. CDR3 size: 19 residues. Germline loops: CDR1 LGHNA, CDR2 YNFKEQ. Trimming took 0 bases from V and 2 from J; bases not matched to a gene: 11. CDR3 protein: CASSQDPSGDRVPGNTIYF. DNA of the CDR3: TGTGCCAGCAGCCAAGATCCTTCCGGGGACAGGGTTCCTGGAAACACCATATATTTT.

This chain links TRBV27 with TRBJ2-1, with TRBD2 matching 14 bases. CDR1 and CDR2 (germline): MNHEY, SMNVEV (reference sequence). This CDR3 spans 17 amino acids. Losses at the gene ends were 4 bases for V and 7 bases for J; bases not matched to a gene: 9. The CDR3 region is CASSSWGLAGVPNEQFF. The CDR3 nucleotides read TGTGCCAGCAGTTCATGGGGACTAGCGGGAGTACCGAATGAGCAGTTCTTC.

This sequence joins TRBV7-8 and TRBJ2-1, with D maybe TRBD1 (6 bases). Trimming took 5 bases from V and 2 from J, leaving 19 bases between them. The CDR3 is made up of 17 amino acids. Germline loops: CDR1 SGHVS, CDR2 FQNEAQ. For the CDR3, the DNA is TGTGCCAGCAGCCGTATACGCCTGGACAGACCCTACAATGAGCAGTTCTTC. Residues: CASSRIRLDRPYNEQFF.

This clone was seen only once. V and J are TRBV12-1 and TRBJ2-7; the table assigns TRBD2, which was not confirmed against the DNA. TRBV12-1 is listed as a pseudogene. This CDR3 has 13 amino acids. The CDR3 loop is CASSSWGDGEQYF. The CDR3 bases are TGTGCCAGCAGCTCTTGGGGGGATGGCGAGCAGTACTTC.

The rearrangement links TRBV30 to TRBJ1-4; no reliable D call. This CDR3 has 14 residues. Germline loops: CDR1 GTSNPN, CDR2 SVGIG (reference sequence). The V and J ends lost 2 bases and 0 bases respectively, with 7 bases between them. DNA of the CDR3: TGTGCCTGGAGTTTCGGAGCAACTAATGAAAAACTGTTTTTT. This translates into CAWSFGATNEKLFF.

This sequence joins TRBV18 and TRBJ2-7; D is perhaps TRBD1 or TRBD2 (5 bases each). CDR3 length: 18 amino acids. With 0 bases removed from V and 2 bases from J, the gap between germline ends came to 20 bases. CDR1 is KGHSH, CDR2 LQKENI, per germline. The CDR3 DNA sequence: TGTGCCAGCTCACCACCTTCTTCCGGGGCAGGACCTACCTACGAGCAGTACTTC. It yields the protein CASSPPSSGAGPTYEQYF.

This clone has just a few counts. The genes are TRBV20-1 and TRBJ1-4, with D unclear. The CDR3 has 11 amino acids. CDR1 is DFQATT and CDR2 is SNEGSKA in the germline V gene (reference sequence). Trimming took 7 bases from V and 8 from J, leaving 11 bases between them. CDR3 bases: TGCAGTGGGCGTACCGGGGAAAAACTGTTTTTT. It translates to CSGRTGEKLFF.

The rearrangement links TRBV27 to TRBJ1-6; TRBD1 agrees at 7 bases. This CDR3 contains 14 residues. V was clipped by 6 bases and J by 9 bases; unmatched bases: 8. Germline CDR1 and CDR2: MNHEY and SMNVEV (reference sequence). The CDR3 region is CASSIQGSGSPLHF. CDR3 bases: TGTGCCAGCAGCATACAGGGGAGCGGTTCACCCCTCCACTTT.